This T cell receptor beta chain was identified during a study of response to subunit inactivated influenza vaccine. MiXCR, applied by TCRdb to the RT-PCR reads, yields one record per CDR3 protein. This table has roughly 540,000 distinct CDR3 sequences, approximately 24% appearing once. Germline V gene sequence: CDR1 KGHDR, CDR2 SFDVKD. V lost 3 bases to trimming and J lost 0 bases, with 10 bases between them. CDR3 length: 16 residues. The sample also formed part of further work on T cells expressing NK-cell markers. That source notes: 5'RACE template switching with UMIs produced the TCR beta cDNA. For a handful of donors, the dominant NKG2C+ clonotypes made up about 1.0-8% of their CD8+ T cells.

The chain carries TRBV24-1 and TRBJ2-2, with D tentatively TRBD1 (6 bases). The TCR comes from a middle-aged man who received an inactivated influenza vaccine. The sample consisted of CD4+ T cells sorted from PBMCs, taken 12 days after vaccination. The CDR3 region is CATSDQRTANTGELFF. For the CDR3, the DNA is TGTGCCACCAGTGATCAACGGACAGCGAACACCGGGGAGCTGTTTTTT.